Following are 32 T cell receptor beta chains from one sample sequenced in a study of blood T cell repertoires in COVID-19. The table came from immunoSEQ multiplex PCR; TCRdb's copy has only in-frame clones and leaves some out. The sample has about 200,000 clones; around 82% are singletons. The specimen was PBMCs or T cells enriched from blood (not recorded which). These receptor sequences come from a woman aged 55 to 70 with acute COVID-19.

This clone was counted a few times. This sequence joins TRBV19 and TRBJ1-5, with a weak D call TRBD1 (6 bases). The germline V gene encodes CDR1 LNHDA and CDR2 SQIVND (reference sequence). This CDR3 spans 15 amino acids. The V end lost 0 bases, the J end lost 1 base, and 7 bases lay between the germline ends. As DNA, the CDR3 is TGTGCCAGTAGTATAGACCAGGGGAGCAATCAGCCCCAGCATTTT. Encoded protein: CASSIDQGSNQPQHF.

The genes are TRBV5-1 and TRBJ2-5; TRBD1 is a possible D gene (5 bases). Per germline, CDR1 SGHRS and CDR2 YFSETQ. This CDR3 spans 12 amino acids. Trimming took off 7 bases at V and 3 bases at J, with 10 bases between the two ends. The CDR3 loop reads CASGATEETQYF. The CDR3 DNA sequence: TGCGCCAGCGGGGCTACAGAAGAGACCCAGTACTTC.

CDR3 nucleotide sequence: TGTGCCAGCAGCCATGACAAAAACAGGGACGAGCAGTACTTC. The encoded protein is CASSHDKNRDEQYF. The chain carries TRBV4-2 and TRBJ2-7; D is possibly TRBD1 (6 bases). The CDR3 runs to 14 residues. The germline V gene has CDR1 LGHNA and CDR2 YNFKEQ. V lost 3 bases and J 5 bases, leaving 14 bases between the germline ends.

This clone was found a few times. This chain joins TRBV11-2 and TRBJ2-1, with D perhaps TRBD2 (5 bases). Germline V gene data show CDR1 as SGHAT and CDR2 as FQNNGV. The CDR3 has 18 amino acids. The V and J ends lost 2 bases and 0 bases respectively, with 17 bases between them. The CDR3 sequence: CASSLLISTGSSYNEQFF. The CDR3 DNA follows: TGTGCCAGCAGCTTATTGATTTCGACGGGAAGCTCCTACAATGAGCAGTTCTTC.

This chain's CDR3 is CASSLGSVSEKLFF. The CDR3 region has the DNA TGTGCCAGCAGCTTGGGTAGCGTTAGTGAAAAACTGTTTTTT. The chain employs TRBV5-6 and TRBJ1-4, with D hard to call. This CDR3 contains 14 residues. Trimming pared 0 bases from V and 7 bases from J, leaving 10 bases between. From germline, CDR1 is SGHDT and CDR2 YYEEEE.

This chain links TRBV7-9 with TRBJ1-5; 8 nucleotides match TRBD1. V gave up 8 bases and J gave up 5 bases; unmatched junction bases: 8. This CDR3 is 14 amino acids long. The germline V gene has CDR1 SEHNR and CDR2 FQNEAQ (reference sequence). The chain's CDR3 is CASGGQGGHQPQHF. The CDR3 DNA follows: TGTGCCAGCGGCGGACAGGGTGGGCATCAGCCCCAGCATTTT.

The chain joins TRBV19 to TRBJ1-6; weak D call: TRBD1 (6 bases). Germline CDR1 and CDR2: LNHDA and SQIVND (reference sequence). CDR3 length: 17 amino acids. Trimming left V 1 base short and J 13 bases short, with 23 bases between. The CDR3 reads CASSIGSEVPEGGPLHF. The CDR3, as DNA: TGTGCCAGTAGTATAGGCTCTGAGGTCCCAGAGGGGGGGCCCCTCCACTTT.

V is TRBV27 and J is TRBJ1-1; no firm D call. V was shortened by 2 bases and J by 4 bases, with 11 bases between the two germline ends. CDR3 size: 14 residues. The germline V gene encodes CDR1 MNHEY and CDR2 SMNVEV (reference sequence). CDR3 region: CASSLSALGTEAFF. CDR3 nucleotides: TGTGCCAGCAGTTTAAGCGCACTGGGCACTGAAGCTTTCTTT.

This sequence joins TRBV24-1 and TRBJ2-1; no clear D. Germline CDR1 is KGHDR and CDR2 is SFDVKD. V lost 7 bases to trimming and J lost 8 bases, with 14 bases between them. This CDR3 contains 13 residues. For the CDR3, the DNA is TGTGCCACCAGCCCGACGGGTCTTGATGAGCAGTTCTTC. Protein sequence: CATSPTGLDEQFF.

Only one count was recorded for this clone. The chain is built from TRBV6-6 and TRBJ2-7; maybe TRBD2 (6 bases). The CDR3 runs 14 residues. With 2 bases removed from V and 3 bases from J, the gap between germline ends came to 11 bases. Germline CDR1 is MNHNY and CDR2 is SVGAGI (reference sequence). The CDR3 DNA sequence: TGTGCCAGCAGTTACCTACTAGCCAACTACGAGCAGTACTTC. Translating gives CASSYLLANYEQYF.

J is TRBJ1-3 and V is TRBV14; TRBD1 matches at 7 bases. V trimming: 1 base; J trimming: 4 bases; junction bases outside the gene matches: 4. CDR3 size: 15 residues. The germline V gene encodes CDR1 SGHDN and CDR2 FVKESK. The CDR3 protein is CASSQVGQSGNTIYF. The CDR3 nucleotides are TGTGCCAGCAGCCAAGTGGGACAGTCGGGAAACACCATATATTTT.

This clone appeared a few times. The chain combines TRBV7-6 with TRBJ1-5, with 8 bases that match TRBD1. Germline lookup yields CDR1 SGHVS and CDR2 FNYEAQ. Unmatched junction bases numbered 10, after V lost 5 bases and J lost 10 bases. The CDR3 is made up of 14 amino acids. The CDR3 here is CASSIEGQASPQHF. CDR3 in DNA: TGTGCCAGCAGCATAGAGGGACAGGCTAGTCCCCAGCATTTT. The variable domain in full, completed from reference TRBV7-6 and TRBJ1-5, reads GAGVSQSPRYKVTKRGQDVALRCDPISGHVSLYWYRQALGQGPEFLTYFNYEAQQDKSGLPNDRFSAERPEGSISTLTIQRTEQRDSAMYRCASSIEGQASPQHFGDGTRLSIL.

J is TRBJ1-2 and V is TRBV7-2; 8 positions match TRBD1. The CDR3 spans 15 residues. In germline, CDR1 is SGHTA, CDR2 FQGNSA. V dropped 1 base and J dropped 4; count of bases not matched to a gene: 5. CDR3 sequence (DNA): TGTGCCAGCAGCTTAGGTCCGGGACAGGCCTATGGCTACACCTTC. As protein: CASSLGPGQAYGYTF.

The chain uses TRBV7-2 and TRBJ1-2, with D possibly being TRBD1 (6 bases). Germline CDR1 and CDR2: SGHTA and FQGNSA. The CDR3 spans 13 residues. The V and J ends lost 3 bases and 4 bases respectively, with 9 bases between them. The CDR3 bases are TGTGCCAGCAGCTTTGGGGGCTCCTATGGCTACACCTTC. Protein sequence: CASSFGGSYGYTF.

This rearrangement joins TRBV5-5 to TRBJ2-7, with a possible D match to TRBD2 (6 bases). Looked up from germline, CDR1 is SGHKS and CDR2 is YYEKEE (reference sequence). The CDR3 consists of 16 residues. V was trimmed by 4 bases and J by 3 bases, leaving 20 bases between them. The CDR3: CASSIHREQGSYEQYF. CDR3 DNA: TGTGCCAGCAGCATCCACCGGGAGCAGGGTAGCTACGAGCAGTACTTC.

About this clone: Other DNA sequences in the same sample also yield this CDR3. The chain links TRBV12-3 or TRBV12-4 to TRBJ2-1; possible D gene TRBD1, 6 bases. Trimming removed 5 bases at V and 5 bases at J, with 7 bases between. The CDR3 spans 12 residues. CDR3 sequence reads: CASSHRDNEQFF. CDR3 coding DNA: TGTGCCAGCAGTCACAGGGACAATGAGCAGTTCTTC.

The chain links TRBV4-2 to TRBJ2-1; D is perhaps TRBD1 (6 bases). The CDR3 loop spans 15 amino acids. V lost 1 base, J lost 2 bases, and 9 bases lay in between. Germline CDR1 reads LGHNA; CDR2 reads YNFKEQ. The CDR3 loop is CASSQVEGAYNEQFF. The CDR3 DNA reads as TGTGCCAGCAGCCAAGTAGAGGGGGCCTACAATGAGCAGTTCTTC.

The chain combines TRBV5-1 with TRBJ2-1; perhaps TRBD2 as D (6 bases). The germline V gene has CDR1 SGHRS and CDR2 YFSETQ. There are 15 residues in the CDR3. Trimming cost V 4 bases and J 4 bases, with 15 bases left between them. The CDR3 is CASSDRRRAYNEQFF. In DNA, the CDR3 is TGCGCCAGCAGCGACCGGAGGAGGGCATACAATGAGCAGTTCTTC.

This clone was seen ten or more times. The rearrangement links TRBV27 to TRBJ1-2; a possible D gene is TRBD1 (5 bases). Trimming stripped 3 bases from V and 14 bases from J, with 13 bases between. Germline V gene data show CDR1 as MNHEY and CDR2 as SMNVEV (reference sequence). CDR3 size: 11 residues. The CDR3 reads CASSFGAAWTF. In DNA, the CDR3 is TGTGCCAGCAGTTTTGGGGCAGCCTGGACCTTC.

The chain uses TRBV9 and TRBJ2-1, with D tentatively TRBD2 (6 bases). Germline values: CDR1 SGDLS, CDR2 YYNGEE. The V end lost 3 bases, the J end lost 6 bases, and 13 bases lay between the germline ends. This CDR3 comprises 14 residues. This CDR3 reads CASSDGGTVNEQFF. CDR3 nucleotides: TGTGCCAGCAGCGACGGGGGTACGGTCAATGAGCAGTTCTTC.

This rearrangement joins TRBV6-2 or TRBV6-3 to TRBJ1-5; 7 nucleotides line up with TRBD1. Unmatched junction bases numbered 11, after V lost 5 bases and J lost 4 bases. From germline, CDR1 is MNHEY and CDR2 SVGEGT. The CDR3 runs to 16 residues. CDR3 protein: CASSTGTASLNQPQHF. DNA for the CDR3: TGTGCCAGCAGTACCGGGACAGCCTCCCTTAATCAGCCCCAGCATTTT.

The chain couples TRBV19 to TRBJ1-2, with D unresolved. Trimming took off 5 bases at V and 7 bases at J, with 14 bases between the two ends. This CDR3 contains 13 residues. CDR1 LNHDA and CDR2 SQIVND come from the germline V gene (reference sequence). CDR3 DNA: TGTGCCAGTAGTGTAATCGGGTCCGGTGGCTACACCTTC. This translates into CASSVIGSGGYTF. Drawing the rest from reference TRBV19 and TRBJ1-2, the complete variable domain is DGGITQSPKYLFRKEGQNVTLSCEQNLNHDAMYWYRQDPGQGLRLIYYSQIVNDFQKGDIAEGYSVSREKKESFPLTVTSAQKNPTAFYLCASSVIGSGGYTFGSGTRLTVV.

This clone has a handful of counts. CDR3 protein: CASSPTAYRLEKLFF. The CDR3 DNA is TGCGCCAGCAGCCCGACGGCTTATAGACTTGAAAAACTGTTTTTT. This chain uses TRBV5-1 with TRBJ1-4; D is uncertain. V lost 4 bases and J lost 7, with 17 bases in between. CDR1 and CDR2 from the germline V gene are SGHRS and YFSETQ. The CDR3 consists of 15 residues.

The chain combines TRBV19 with TRBJ1-2; TRBD1 matches at 9 bases. CDR3 length equals 15 residues. The ends lost 4 bases at V and 5 bases at J; junction bases unmatched: 8. CDR1 is LNHDA and CDR2 is SQIVND in the germline V gene (reference sequence). CDR3 DNA sequence: TGTGCCAGTAGTACGGGACAGGGATCGTTATATGGCTACACCTTC. Translated, it gives CASSTGQGSLYGYTF.

This chain uses TRBV9 with TRBJ1-1, with D perhaps matching TRBD1 (6 bases). Germline CDR1 reads SGDLS; CDR2 reads YYNGEE. This CDR3 is 14 amino acids long. V lost 4 bases and J 1 base, leaving 11 bases between the germline ends. The CDR3 spells CASSSLDRNTEAFF. The CDR3 DNA follows: TGTGCCAGCAGCTCACTGGACAGGAACACTGAAGCTTTCTTT.

The chain joins TRBV10-2 to TRBJ1-6; D might be TRBD1 (6 bases). V was shortened by 4 bases and J by 6 bases, with 13 bases between the two germline ends. The V gene's germline CDR1 is WSHSY and CDR2 SAAADI. The CDR3 contains 15 residues. The CDR3, as DNA: TGCGCCAGCAGTGGCGACAGGAAACTTAATTCACCCCTCCACTTT. Protein: CASSGDRKLNSPLHF.

This clone occurred a few times. The chain recombines TRBV19 with TRBJ1-3, with a weak D call TRBD1 (6 bases). Germline V gives CDR1 LNHDA, CDR2 SQIVND (reference sequence). Trimming pared 7 bases from V and 0 bases from J, leaving 16 bases between. The CDR3 has 16 residues. Here the CDR3 reads CASKPDSPNSGNTIYF. The CDR3 region has the DNA TGTGCCAGTAAGCCGGACAGTCCGAACTCTGGAAACACCATATATTTT.

This chain connects TRBV9 to TRBJ1-1; D is perhaps TRBD1 (5 bases). Germline values: CDR1 SGDLS, CDR2 YYNGEE. This CDR3 region has 19 residues. V lost 0 bases and J lost 1, with 22 bases in between. This chain's CDR3 is CASSVAGGGGTMGNTEAFF. The CDR3 coding sequence is TGTGCCAGCAGCGTAGCGGGTGGGGGAGGGACGATGGGGAACACTGAAGCTTTCTTT. The full variable domain, with the rest looked up from reference TRBV9 and TRBJ1-1, is DSGVTQTPKHLITATGQRVTLRCSPRSGDLSVYWYQQSLDQGLQFLIQYYNGEERAKGNILERFSAQQFPDLHSELNLSSLELGDSALYFCASSVAGGGGTMGNTEAFFGQGTRLTVV.

J is TRBJ1-4 and V is TRBV25-1; D gene uncertain. Looked up from germline, CDR1 is MGHDK and CDR2 is SYGVNS. V lost 1 base to trimming and J lost 2 bases, with 8 bases between them. The length of the CDR3 is 15 residues. The CDR3 DNA sequence: TGTGCCAGCAGTGAATCGGGGTACACTAATGAAAAACTGTTTTTT. Residues: CASSESGYTNEKLFF.

Comment on this clone: Germline and junction disagree at one end, which may indicate a read error. The chain links TRBV2 to TRBJ1-5; 7 bases map to TRBD1. The germline gives CDR1 SNHLY, CDR2 FYNNEI. There are 15 residues in the CDR3. The CDR3 protein is CASREGGSSNQPQHF. In nucleotides, the CDR3 is TGTGCCAGCAGGGAAGGGGGCTCTAGCAATCAGCCCCAGCATTTT.

The chain combines TRBV27 with TRBJ2-7, with TRBD2 identical over 9 bases. CDR3 length: 14 amino acids. From germline, CDR1 is MNHEY and CDR2 SMNVEV (reference sequence). V was pared by 3 bases and J by 0 bases, with 0 bases of the junction left unmatched. Here the CDR3 reads CASSLTSGSYEQYF. DNA for the CDR3: TGTGCCAGCAGTTTGACTAGCGGCTCCTACGAGCAGTACTTC.

The chain recombines TRBV7-8 with TRBJ2-7; 9 nucleotides match TRBD1. J was trimmed by 2 bases and V by 2 bases; bases with no gene match: 4. From germline, CDR1 is SGHVS and CDR2 FQNEAQ. The CDR3 is made up of 15 amino acids. The CDR3 DNA reads TGTGCCAGCAGCTTAAGGGACAGGGCGACCTACGAGCAGTACGTC. The encoded protein is CASSLRDRATYEQYV.